This T cell receptor (beta chain) was documented in a study of PD-L1 blockade in urothelial cancer (dated by TCRdb to 2016 to 2017). For context, the study as a whole: Every patient began therapy in 2014 and was given atezolizumab 1,200 mg intravenously every 3 weeks. Blood samples were analyzed at 3 weeks after treatment start (second dose) and at 6 weeks after treatment start. Nine patients achieved durable clinical benefit and approximately 20 did not. An exploratory multi-omic analysis was conducted of the somatic, immune and clinical correlates of response to PD-L1 blockade with atezolizumab in urothelial cancer. Patients had an ECOG performance status of 0 or 1 and had received between 0 and 3 prior chemotherapy regimens. Pretreatment blood TCR-seq was available for about 28 patients, at least one posttreatment blood collection was obtained for some 25 patients, and tumor TCR-seq was available for some 25 patients. Progression-free survival longer than 6 months counted as durable clinical benefit, and TCR features were additionally tested against both progression-free and overall survival. In the same patients, whole exome sequencing and RNA sequencing of pretreatment tumors were performed in addition to TCR sequencing. TCR sequencing covered pretreatment tumor samples and matched, serially collected peripheral blood taken before and after atezolizumab treatment. Blood samples gave a median of around 140,000 T cells and approximately 81,000 unique TCRs, with a median clonality of roughly 0.081. About 90% of the roughly 29 patients were identified as males with urothelial cancer of bladder origin, and a prior smoking history was reported by 18 of 29 patients. General findings and caveats noted by the study authors: A pretreatment peripheral blood TCR clonality below the median was linked to improved progression-free and overall survival. At 3 weeks after the start of treatment, tumor-associated TCR clones in peripheral blood had expanded more in patients with durable benefit (n ≈ 20, p = 0.022). Small sample size (n ≈ 29) and many exploratory analyses mean the results are intended to be hypothesis-generating.

Each PCR received spiked-in synthetic TCR analog templates so that absolute template abundance could be estimated from read counts. The immunoSEQ assay used bias-controlled V and J gene primers to amplify TCRbeta CDR3 regions from genomic DNA. Rearranged TCRbeta segments were sequenced at approximately 20X coverage. In the authors' own workflow: Sequencing errors were corrected by clustering and CDR3s were annotated against IMGT to assign V, D and J genes. Out-of-frame and stop-codon sequences were excluded, and only productive TCRbeta rearrangements were used in downstream analyses. To compute clonality, Shannon entropy was normalized by the log of the number of unique productive sequences and then subtracted from one. Clones differing between time points or between blood and tumor were identified by Fisher's exact test with Benjamini-Hochberg correction at adjusted p below 0.01. TCRdb took over this immuneACCESS table, retaining in-frame rearrangements with V and J assigned. Such tables are incomplete; in checked studies, under half of the missing clones stem from an unresolved V gene, and the remainder is unexplained. From that table come the V and J calls and clone size; the DNA was used to work out D and trimming. Across this sample there are tens of thousands of clones, with around 87% seen only once. Clones ranked in the top ten supply 16% of the sample.

From cysteine to phenylalanine, the CDR3 is 13 amino acids long. CDR3 DNA is the only sequence kept; it has 39 bases, read in frame from the first base. The germline V gene (reference sequence) sets CDR1 to MNHEY and CDR2 to SMNVEV. Relative to germline, V is 1 base shorter and J is 10 bases shorter, with 11 bases between their ends. A cohort of about 27 patients with locally advanced or metastatic urothelial carcinoma, treated at Memorial Sloan Kettering on a trial protocol, was included. Peripheral blood mononuclear cells were collected pretreatment and during treatment, at between 1 and 8 total time points per patient. The Qiagen DNeasy Blood extraction kit was used to purify genomic DNA from total PBMCs and from tumor samples. Collected pretreatment and during treatment, PBMCs were isolated and stored as previously described. A remark on this clone: It lacks a known antigen. No qualities accompany the bases; no much larger clone lies one base away.

This receptor chain uses TRBV27 and TRBJ2-1; too little of a D gene remains to name it. Sequences were derived from PBMCs, sampled around atezolizumab (anti-PD-L1) treatment. This TCR derives from a man in his sixties with urothelial cancer. The CDR3 in this case is CASSLLAGKEQFF. The nucleotide sequence is given as TGTGCCAGCAGTTTATTGGCTGGCAAGGAGCAGTTCTTC.